These 19 T cell receptor beta chains were all obtained from the same sample, sequenced in a study of monozygotic twins with inflammatory bowel disease. One entry per CDR3 protein, without DNA, is what TCRdb gives after re-calling the 5' RACE reads. This sample's clone table lists about 210,000 distinct CDR3 sequences. The sequenced material came from blood. Source of these receptors: a human donor with ulcerative colitis or Crohn's disease, or a healthy co-twin of an affected twin (not recorded which).

The chain recombines TRBV28 with TRBJ1-2; absent DNA, TCRdb's TRBD1 call cannot be checked. The CDR3 has 12 residues. The V gene's germline CDR1 is MDHEN and CDR2 SYDVKM. The CDR3 sequence is CASSLTGDSYTF.

This sequence joins TRBV11-2 and TRBJ2-6; TCRdb outputs TRBD1, but without DNA this stays unchecked. The CDR3 totals 18 residues. The germline V gene encodes CDR1 SGHAT and CDR2 FQNNGV. The CDR3 sequence is CASSHDRGQSSGANVLTF.

This chain joins TRBV3-1 and TRBJ1-6; TCRdb indicates TRBD1, and absent DNA this call remains unverified. This CDR3 spans 16 amino acids. Germline loops: CDR1 LGHDT, CDR2 YNNKEL (reference sequence). The CDR3 region is CASSLLGQEKNSPLHF.

The J gene is TRBJ2-1, the V gene TRBV5-6; the D call from TCRdb, TRBD2, cannot be confirmed without DNA. CDR1 is SGHDT and CDR2 is YYEEEE in the germline V gene. CDR3 length equals 12 residues. CDR3 residues: CASSLYAGGKFF.

CDR3 protein: CSARSVAATDTQYF. V gene TRBV20-1 combines with J gene TRBJ2-3; as DNA is missing, the TRBD2 call by TCRdb cannot be tested. Germline V lookup: CDR1 DFQATT, CDR2 SNEGSKA (reference sequence). The CDR3 consists of 14 residues.

The V gene is TRBV5-1, the J gene TRBJ2-5. Looked up from germline, CDR1 is SGHRS and CDR2 is YFSETQ. The CDR3 is made up of 14 amino acids. This CDR3 reads CASSPITLQETQYF.

The rearrangement links TRBV6-5 to TRBJ1-1. The germline gives CDR1 MNHEY, CDR2 SVGAGI. CDR3 length: 11 residues. The CDR3 region is CASRDGTEAFF.

The chain has TRBV7-6 and TRBJ1-5. The CDR3 is 14 amino acids. Per the germline V gene, CDR1 is SGHVS and CDR2 is FNYEAQ. The CDR3 here is CASSSLAGNQPQHF.

The V call is TRBV3-1, the J call TRBJ2-1. Germline V gene lookup returns CDR1 LGHDT and CDR2 YNNKEL (reference sequence). CDR3 length: 11 amino acids. The chain's CDR3 is CASRLNNEQFF.

The rearrangement uses TRBV4-1 and TRBJ2-5; TCRdb's D call, TRBD2, is unchecked because there is no DNA. Germline lookup yields CDR1 MGHRA and CDR2 YSYEKL. This CDR3 comprises 18 residues. The CDR3 sequence: CASSQSDPSLWGKETQYF.

This sequence joins TRBV20-1 and TRBJ1-2; TCRdb designates TRBD1, a call that cannot be tested without DNA. Germline V lookup: CDR1 DFQATT, CDR2 SNEGSKA (reference sequence). This CDR3 has 13 residues. The CDR3 protein is CGYTGGARYGYTF.

This chain links TRBV24-1 with TRBJ2-1; TCRdb reports TRBD1, a call that lacks DNA to check it against. The germline V gene encodes CDR1 KGHDR and CDR2 SFDVKD. This CDR3 region has 18 residues. The CDR3 is CATSDLSKDRGKGNEQFF.

The J gene is TRBJ2-7, the V gene TRBV20-1; absent DNA, TCRdb's TRBD2 call cannot be checked. CDR1 is DFQATT and CDR2 is SNEGSKA in the germline V gene (reference sequence). This CDR3 contains 14 residues. The CDR3: CSAPEAGNYYEQYF.

V is TRBV4-1 and J is TRBJ2-1. The CDR3 spans 16 residues. Germline assignment: CDR1 MGHRA and CDR2 YSYEKL. The CDR3: CASSQDPVGSYNEQFF.

The chain links TRBV12-3 or TRBV12-4 to TRBJ2-5; TCRdb proposes TRBD1, but this gene call is untestable without DNA. CDR3 length equals 13 residues. Here the CDR3 reads CASPGPNQETQYF.

This chain uses TRBV12-3 or TRBV12-4 with TRBJ1-5. This CDR3 contains 14 residues. The CDR3 sequence: CASSLGRVQQPQHF.

The V and J genes are TRBV10-3 and TRBJ1-2. Germline CDR1 reads ENHRY; CDR2 reads SYGVKD. The CDR3 runs 13 residues. The CDR3 region is CAIGISLNYGYTF.

The chain has TRBV5-1 and TRBJ1-2; TCRdb gives TRBD1 as the D gene, but with no DNA this cannot be confirmed. CDR3 length: 15 residues. Germline assignment: CDR1 SGHRS and CDR2 YFSETQ. CDR3 sequence: CASSWGTVESYGYTF.

Here the CDR3 reads CASRMTSGGAWDTQYF. The J gene is TRBJ2-3, the V gene TRBV2; TCRdb proposes TRBD2, but this gene call is untestable without DNA. Per germline, CDR1 SNHLY and CDR2 FYNNEI. There are 16 residues in the CDR3.